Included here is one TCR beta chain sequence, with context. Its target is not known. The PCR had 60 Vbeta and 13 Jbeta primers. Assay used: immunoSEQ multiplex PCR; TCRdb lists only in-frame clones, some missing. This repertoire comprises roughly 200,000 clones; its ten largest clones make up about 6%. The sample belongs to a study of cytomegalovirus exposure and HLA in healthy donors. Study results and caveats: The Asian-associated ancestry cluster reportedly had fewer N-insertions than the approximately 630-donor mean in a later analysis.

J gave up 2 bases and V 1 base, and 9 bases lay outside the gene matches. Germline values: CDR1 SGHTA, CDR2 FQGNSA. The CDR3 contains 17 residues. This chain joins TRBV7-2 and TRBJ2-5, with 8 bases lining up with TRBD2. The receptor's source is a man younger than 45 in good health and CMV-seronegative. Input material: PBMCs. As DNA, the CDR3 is TGTGCCAGCAGCTTAGGGTTCACTAGCGGCGCTCAAGAGACCCAGTACTTC. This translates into CASSLGFTSGAQETQYF.